What follows are 30 T cell receptor beta chains derived from one specimen sequenced in a study of T cell repertoires in cytomegalovirus infection. TCRdb reprocessed the reads with MiXCR, giving one entry per CDR3 protein. This table has about 230,000 distinct CDR3 sequences, 20% to 25% appearing once. Sequenced sample: CD8+ T cells from PBMCs. The receptors shown here come from a human donor in good health (CMV status not recorded). Some clones in this sample may be carry-over from other donors' samples.

V is TRBV28 and J is TRBJ1-2; 8 bases are shared with TRBD1. The V gene end was trimmed by 3 bases and the J gene end by 4 bases; junction bases not matched to a gene: 4. CDR1 MDHEN and CDR2 SYDVKM come from the germline V gene. The CDR3 runs to 14 residues. The CDR3 coding sequence is TGTGCCAGCAGTTTCCAGGGGGCTAGCTATGGCTACACCTTC. Its translation is CASSFQGASYGYTF.

This clonotype was picked up a small number of times. The V call is TRBV7-9, the J call TRBJ2-3, with D uncertain. The germline V gene encodes CDR1 SEHNR and CDR2 FQNEAQ (reference sequence). This CDR3 has 15 residues. Trimming removed 5 bases from V and 0 bases from J, with 12 bases in between. CDR3 loop: CASSPGLTSTDTQYF. DNA of the CDR3: TGTGCCAGCAGCCCCGGCTTAACTAGCACAGATACGCAGTATTTT.

The V gene is TRBV4-1, the J gene TRBJ1-5, with D hard to call. The CDR3 has 14 amino acids. V was cut by 2 bases and J by 6 bases, with 11 bases left in between. Germline V gives CDR1 MGHRA, CDR2 YSYEKL. The CDR3 nucleotides are TGCGCCAGCAGCCAACCCTCATTTGGTCAGCCCCAGCATTTT. Protein product: CASSQPSFGQPQHF.

The chain is built from TRBV7-2 and TRBJ2-7; TRBD2 matches at 9 bases. Germline V lookup: CDR1 SGHTA, CDR2 FQGNSA. The length of the CDR3 is 16 residues. The trim removed 5 bases at V and 5 bases at J, leaving 13 bases unmatched. This CDR3 is CASSEKPGLASHEQYF. CDR3 sequence (DNA): TGTGCCAGCAGCGAAAAACCGGGACTAGCTTCCCACGAGCAGTACTTC.

Many counts were recorded for this clonotype. This chain joins TRBV4-1 and TRBJ1-5; D is perhaps TRBD1 (6 bases). CDR1 is MGHRA, CDR2 YSYEKL, per germline. The CDR3 runs 17 residues. V lost 0 bases and J lost 2, with 14 bases in between. DNA for the CDR3: TGCGCCAGCAGCCAAGAATCAACAGGGTTAGGCAATCAGCCCCAGCATTTT. Its translation is CASSQESTGLGNQPQHF.

Only a few counts were recorded for this clonotype. The chain combines TRBV28 with TRBJ2-2, with D hard to call. Germline CDR1 MDHEN, CDR2 SYDVKM. The CDR3 sequence is 14 residues long. Trimming took off 3 bases at V and 0 bases at J, with 5 bases between the two ends. CDR3 region: CASSFRANTGELFF. The CDR3 bases are TGTGCCAGCAGTTTTCGAGCGAACACCGGGGAGCTGTTTTTT. Drawing the rest from reference TRBV28 and TRBJ2-2, the complete variable domain is DVKVTQSSRYLVKRTGEKVFLECVQDMDHENMFWYRQDPGLGLRLIYFSYDVKMKEKGDIPEGYSVSREKKERFSLILESASTNQTSMYLCASSFRANTGELFFGEGSRLTVL.

This clonotype was seen at least ten times. The CDR3 reads CASSPGQGYNEQFF. DNA of the CDR3: TGTGCCAGTAGCCCGGGACAGGGCTACAATGAGCAGTTCTTC. The rearrangement links TRBV19 to TRBJ2-1, with 9 bases fitting TRBD1. V dropped 6 bases and J dropped 3; count of bases not matched to a gene: 3. The germline CDR1 and CDR2 sequences are LNHDA and SQIVND (reference sequence). CDR3 length: 14 amino acids.

CDR3: CASSLTVKPASEDEQYF. For the CDR3, the DNA is TGTGCCAGCAGTCTAACCGTTAAGCCGGCGAGCGAGGACGAGCAGTACTTC. The chain is built from TRBV28 and TRBJ2-7; no firm D call. The CDR3 consists of 17 residues. V was shortened by 5 bases and J by 5 bases, with 25 bases between the two germline ends. Germline V gene lookup returns CDR1 MDHEN and CDR2 SYDVKM.

This clonotype has only a few counts. The chain employs TRBV6-5 and TRBJ2-3; possible D gene TRBD1, 6 bases. The germline V gene encodes CDR1 MNHEY and CDR2 SVGAGI. CDR3 length: 14 residues. Trimming removed 6 bases from V and 0 bases from J, with 10 bases in between. CDR3 residues: CASSRGQSTDTQYF. The CDR3 nucleotides are TGTGCCAGCAGCCGCGGACAGAGCACAGATACGCAGTATTTT.

This clonotype was seen repeatedly, ten times or more. The genes are TRBV7-6 and TRBJ2-4, with a weak D call TRBD1 (6 bases). Per germline, CDR1 SGHVS and CDR2 FNYEAQ. Trimming took 5 bases from V and 13 from J, leaving 15 bases between them. The CDR3 loop spans 12 amino acids. CDR3 nucleotide sequence: TGTGCCAGCAGCGAACCCACGGGACAACAGTACTTC. Its protein product is CASSEPTGQQYF.

About this clonotype: One end of the junction varies from germline; a read error may be responsible. DNA of the CDR3: TGCAGTGTCCGACCGGGAAGGCGCACAGATTCGCAGTATTTT. Translation gives CSVRPGRRTDSQYF. This chain links TRBV20-1 with TRBJ2-3, with D tentatively TRBD2 (5 bases). The CDR3 extends over 14 amino acids. Germline assignment: CDR1 DFQATT and CDR2 SNEGSKA (reference sequence).

This clonotype was seen at least ten times. The rearrangement uses TRBV12-3 or TRBV12-4 and TRBJ1-1; 7 positions match TRBD1. The CDR3 covers 14 residues. V was pared by 6 bases and J by 5 bases, with 9 bases of the junction left unmatched. CDR3 DNA sequence: TGTGCCAGCAGCTTGACAGGGTACTGGACTGAAGCTTTCTTT. Translating it yields CASSLTGYWTEAFF.

Only a few counts were recorded for this clonotype. V is TRBV20-1 and J is TRBJ1-1; weak D call: TRBD1 (5 bases). Germline CDR1 and CDR2: DFQATT and SNEGSKA (reference sequence). Trimming pared 4 bases from V and 3 bases from J, leaving 15 bases between. The CDR3 loop spans 14 amino acids. The CDR3 here is CSANGDGIHTEAFF. The CDR3 region has the DNA TGCAGTGCTAACGGGGACGGAATACACACTGAAGCTTTCTTT.

The chain combines TRBV12-3 or TRBV12-4 with TRBJ2-2; a weak D match, TRBD1 (6 bases). The length of the CDR3 is 15 residues. Trimming pared 8 bases from V and 2 bases from J, leaving 15 bases between. CDR3 nucleotide sequence: TGTGCCAGCCTCCGGGACACAGTTAACACCGGGGAGCTGTTTTTT. This encodes CASLRDTVNTGELFF.

The rearrangement uses TRBV28 and TRBJ1-4; D unclear. This CDR3 region has 15 residues. Germline CDR1 MDHEN, CDR2 SYDVKM. V was cut by 5 bases and J by 4 bases, with 14 bases left in between. DNA of the CDR3: TGTGCCAGCAGTCCCACAGTAGAGGGTAATGAAAAACTGTTTTTT. This sequence encodes CASSPTVEGNEKLFF.

The chain recombines TRBV20-1 with TRBJ2-7; D gene unclear. CDR3 length equals 13 residues. The germline V gene encodes CDR1 DFQATT and CDR2 SNEGSKA (reference sequence). V was pared by 3 bases and J by 7 bases, with 16 bases between. The CDR3 DNA follows: TGCAGTGCTAGGATGGACCTCCTGGAGGAGCAGTACTTC. Protein sequence: CSARMDLLEEQYF.

The table lists this clonotype with a few counts. The chain has TRBV19 and TRBJ1-1, with D perhaps matching TRBD1 (6 bases). Trimming cost V 7 bases and J 5 bases, with 14 bases left between them. The germline gives CDR1 LNHDA, CDR2 SQIVND (reference sequence). The CDR3 totals 13 residues. The CDR3 reads CASTGGGGTEAFF. The DNA for the CDR3 is TGTGCCAGTACCGGGGGGGGCGGGACTGAAGCTTTCTTT.

V is TRBV19 and J is TRBJ1-1; 10 bases agree with TRBD1. V dropped 3 bases and J dropped 5; count of bases not matched to a gene: 3. The CDR3 runs 14 residues. The germline CDR1 and CDR2 sequences are LNHDA and SQIVND (reference sequence). The CDR3 region has the DNA TGTGCCAGTAGTATGGGACAGGGGAAGACTGAAGCTTTCTTT. Translating it yields CASSMGQGKTEAFF.

V gene TRBV25-1 combines with J gene TRBJ2-3; the match to TRBD2 covers 9 bases. The length of the CDR3 is 15 residues. Trimming took 4 bases from V and 5 from J; bases not matched to a gene: 7. Germline V gene lookup returns CDR1 MGHDK and CDR2 SYGVNS. CDR3 region: CASSARGGAGDTQYF. The CDR3 coding sequence is TGTGCCAGCAGTGCTCGCGGGGGGGCCGGAGATACGCAGTATTTT. The full variable domain, in which reference TRBV25-1 and TRBJ2-3 provide the parts outside the CDR3, is EADIYQTPRYLVIGTGKKITLECSQTMGHDKMYWYQQDPGMELHLIHYSYGVNSTEKGDLSSESTVSRIRTEHFPLTLESARPSHTSQYLCASSARGGAGDTQYFGPGTRLTVL.

The gene calls are TRBV19 and TRBJ2-1, with 8 bases matching TRBD2. The CDR3 sequence is 14 residues long. Germline CDR1 and CDR2: LNHDA and SQIVND (reference sequence). Trimming removed 6 bases from V and 10 bases from J; junction bases left unmatched: 11. The CDR3 reads CASRPIPSGGEQFF. The CDR3 nucleotides are TGTGCCAGTAGACCAATCCCGAGCGGGGGCGAGCAGTTCTTC.

This clonotype was counted between two and nine times. The chain combines TRBV20-1 with TRBJ1-5, with 11 bases identical to TRBD1. This CDR3 comprises 14 residues. The germline V gene encodes CDR1 DFQATT and CDR2 SNEGSKA (reference sequence). V dropped 6 bases and J dropped 5; count of bases not matched to a gene: 6. The DNA of the CDR3 is TGCAGTGCCCCGGACAGGGGGCCCTATCAGCCCCAGCATTTT. Its protein is CSAPDRGPYQPQHF.

The chain combines TRBV3-1 with TRBJ2-2; tentatively, D is TRBD2 (6 bases). CDR3 length: 17 amino acids. V shed 2 bases and J shed 0 bases, with 13 bases lying between them. Per the germline V gene, CDR1 is LGHDT and CDR2 is YNNKEL (reference sequence). The CDR3 DNA sequence: TGTGCCAGCAGCCAAAGACTAGTCGTGCCGAACACCGGGGAGCTGTTTTTT. It specifies CASSQRLVVPNTGELFF.

The V gene is TRBV7-9, the J gene TRBJ2-7, with D perhaps TRBD1 (6 bases). There are 15 residues in the CDR3. Germline V gives CDR1 SEHNR, CDR2 FQNEAQ (reference sequence). V dropped 3 bases and J dropped 5 bases, with 17 bases sitting between them. In DNA, the CDR3 is TGTGCCAGCAGCTTGGCCGGGACATTAAATAACGAGCAGTACTTC. Translated: CASSLAGTLNNEQYF.

The CDR3 coding sequence is TGTGCCAGCAGGGGGGACAGGCAGGGGGTGTATGGCTACACCTTC. This codes for CASRGDRQGVYGYTF. The chain joins TRBV2 to TRBJ1-2; TRBD1 agrees at 8 bases. V trimming: 6 bases; J trimming: 5 bases; junction bases outside the gene matches: 11. Germline V gene sequence: CDR1 SNHLY, CDR2 FYNNEI. The length of the CDR3 is 15 residues. Filled out from reference TRBV2 and TRBJ1-2, the complete variable domain reads EPEVTQTPSHQVTQMGQEVILRCVPISNHLYFYWYRQILGQKVEFLVSFYNNEISEKSEIFDDQFSVERPDGSNFTLKIRSTKLEDSAMYFCASRGDRQGVYGYTFGSGTRLTVV.

This clonotype was recorded many times. This sequence joins TRBV11-3 and TRBJ1-1; D remains ambiguous. With 5 bases removed from V and 3 bases from J, the gap between germline ends came to 7 bases. CDR3 size: 12 residues. Germline V CDR1 and CDR2: SGHNT, YENEEA. The CDR3 DNA is TGTGCCAGCAGCGTAGGGTACACTGAAGCTTTCTTT. Protein sequence: CASSVGYTEAFF. The complete variable domain, with remaining parts taken from reference TRBV11-3 and TRBJ1-1, reads EAGVVQSPRYKIIEKKQPVAFWCNPISGHNTLYWYLQNLGQGPELLIRYENEEAVDDSQLPKDRFSAERLKGVDSTLKIQPAELGDSAVYLCASSVGYTEAFFGQGTRLTVV.

The rearrangement uses TRBV28 and TRBJ2-2; TRBD2 matches at 14 bases. This CDR3 has 18 amino acids. CDR1 and CDR2 (germline): MDHEN, SYDVKM. The trim removed 4 bases at V and 10 bases at J, leaving 14 bases unmatched. In DNA form, the CDR3 reads TGTGCCAGCAGTTCCCTGACGGAAAGGACTAGCGGGAGGCAGGAGCTGTTTTTT. It codes for CASSSLTERTSGRQELFF.

This clonotype was observed a handful of times. The rearrangement links TRBV27 to TRBJ2-1; perhaps TRBD2 as D (6 bases). The germline V gene has CDR1 MNHEY and CDR2 SMNVEV (reference sequence). V gave up 6 bases and J gave up 9 bases, with 18 bases separating them. The CDR3 has 14 residues. The chain's CDR3 is CASSPGLAIGEQFF. The CDR3 DNA reads TGTGCCAGCAGCCCGGGTCTAGCGATAGGTGAGCAGTTCTTC.

This clonotype was observed a handful of times. The CDR3 spells CASRYRGSSTDTQYF. Here the CDR3 DNA reads TGTGCCAGCAGGTACAGGGGATCTAGCACAGATACGCAGTATTTT. The chain couples TRBV2 to TRBJ2-3; the match to TRBD1 covers 7 bases. Germline V CDR1 and CDR2: SNHLY, FYNNEI. This CDR3 is 15 amino acids long. J was trimmed by 0 bases and V by 6 bases; bases with no gene match: 6. The full variable domain, its missing parts supplied by reference TRBV2 and TRBJ2-3, is EPEVTQTPSHQVTQMGQEVILRCVPISNHLYFYWYRQILGQKVEFLVSFYNNEISEKSEIFDDQFSVERPDGSNFTLKIRSTKLEDSAMYFCASRYRGSSTDTQYFGPGTRLTVL.

This clonotype was counted between two and nine times. The V gene is TRBV29-1, the J gene TRBJ1-2, with 7 bases lining up with TRBD1. Germline CDR1 is SQVTM and CDR2 is ANQGSEA. This CDR3 region has 13 residues. V lost 5 bases and J lost 2; bases outside the gene matches: 5. The CDR3 DNA sequence: TGCAGCGTTCCCGGGACAGCCAACTATGGCTACACCTTC. Its protein product is CSVPGTANYGYTF.

In this sample, this clonotype turned up a few times. The J gene is TRBJ2-6, the V gene TRBV28; perhaps TRBD1 as D (6 bases). This CDR3 is 16 amino acids long. The germline CDR1 and CDR2 sequences are MDHEN and SYDVKM. V lost 5 bases to trimming and J lost 0 bases, with 11 bases between them. CDR3 nucleotide sequence: TGTGCCAGCAGTCCCTACAGGGACTCTGGGGCCAACGTCCTGACTTTC. Its protein product is CASSPYRDSGANVLTF.